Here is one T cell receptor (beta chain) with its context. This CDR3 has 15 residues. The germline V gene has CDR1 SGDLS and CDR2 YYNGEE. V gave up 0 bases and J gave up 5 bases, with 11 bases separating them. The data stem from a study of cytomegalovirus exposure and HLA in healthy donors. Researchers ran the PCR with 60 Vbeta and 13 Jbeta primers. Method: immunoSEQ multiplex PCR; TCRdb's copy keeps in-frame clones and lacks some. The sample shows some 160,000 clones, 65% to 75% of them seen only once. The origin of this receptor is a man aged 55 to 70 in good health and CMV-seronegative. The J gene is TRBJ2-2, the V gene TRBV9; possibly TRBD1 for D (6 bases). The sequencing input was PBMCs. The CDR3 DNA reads TGTGCCAGCAGCGTAGCTATGACAGGTACCGGGGAGCTGTTTTTT. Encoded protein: CASSVAMTGTGELFF.